This TCR beta chain was documented in a study of blood T cell repertoires in COVID-19 (TCRdb year 2020). Background on the whole study: Collaborator samples came from the United States, Italy and Spain and covered acute and convalescent phases of COVID-19. Where available, HLA class I and class II types were obtained from metadata supplied by the sample provider rather than from assay-based typing. The samples were drawn from two sources: the first 160 participants of the ongoing ImmuneRACE study, and 950 to 1,500 subjects contributed by 6 global collaborators. A de-identified subject ID, COVID-19 status, age in years and sex were almost always included in the sample metadata. Deeply sampled blood TCRbeta repertoires from subjects exposed to, actively infected with, or recovered from COVID-19 were included in the dataset. A freely available public database, intended as a resource for researchers studying the immune response to SARS-CoV-2, is where the repertoires were released. The material from the prospective study consisted of cDNA or gDNA derived from T cells, B-cell-depleted T cells, or PBMCs. Results the study describes overall, beyond this receptor: How much clinical and demographic metadata was included differed by source and by participant, and the metadata was provided uncurated.

Trimming costs V 2 bases and J 1 base, and their ends lie 8 bases apart. The CDR3 has 13 amino acids, counting the end cysteine and phenylalanine. The sequence is cut down to CDR3 DNA, 39 bases in frame from base 1. Based on the germline V gene, the CDR1 and CDR2 sequences are SQVTM and ANQGSEA. TCRbeta CDR3 regions were amplified from genomic DNA using the immunoSEQ Assay, a bias-controlled multiplex PCR. For the original study's pipeline: Nucleated cell counts per sample were estimated from amplification of reference gene primers within the assay. To quantify the absolute abundance of each unique TCRbeta CDR3 rearrangement, sequence reads were collapsed and filtered. Productive Simpson clonality was computed per sample as the square root of Simpson's diversity index over productive rearrangements. TCRdb carries this immuneACCESS record with in-frame sequences only. Its versions omit some clonotypes, under half of them owing to an unresolved V gene in the studies checked, with the rest unexplained. The DNA was the basis for D and trimming; V, J and clone size are from that table. For this sample there are approximately 200,000 clones; more than 70% appear just once. The ten most abundant clones make up 6.5% to 9% of the sample.

This clone was observed once. It lacks a known antigen. No quality values exist for individual bases; no much larger clone is one base distant. Enrolling through a virtual design, the prospective study's participants ranged in age from roughly 18 to 95 years and lived across 20 to 30 United States geographic areas. In the prospective study, cohorts were assigned on the basis of participant-reported clinical history obtained from a screening survey and a study questionnaire. In the prospective study, mobile phlebotomists collected whole blood, serum and a nasopharyngeal or oropharyngeal swab from each participant. Over an approximately 2-month period, participants in the prospective study had the option of providing additional blood draws and questionnaires. Before DNA extraction, blood samples from the prospective study were shipped at room temperature or frozen.

The sample was PBMCs or T cells enriched from blood (not recorded which). The TCR comes from a woman aged 40 to 50 with acute COVID-19. The rearrangement joined TRBV29-1 to TRBJ1-1; the D gene is perhaps TRBD1, on 5 matching bases. In nucleotide form, the sequence is TGCAGCGTTGAACAGGGCCAGAACACTGAAGCTTTCTTT. The translation is CSVEQGQNTEAFF.